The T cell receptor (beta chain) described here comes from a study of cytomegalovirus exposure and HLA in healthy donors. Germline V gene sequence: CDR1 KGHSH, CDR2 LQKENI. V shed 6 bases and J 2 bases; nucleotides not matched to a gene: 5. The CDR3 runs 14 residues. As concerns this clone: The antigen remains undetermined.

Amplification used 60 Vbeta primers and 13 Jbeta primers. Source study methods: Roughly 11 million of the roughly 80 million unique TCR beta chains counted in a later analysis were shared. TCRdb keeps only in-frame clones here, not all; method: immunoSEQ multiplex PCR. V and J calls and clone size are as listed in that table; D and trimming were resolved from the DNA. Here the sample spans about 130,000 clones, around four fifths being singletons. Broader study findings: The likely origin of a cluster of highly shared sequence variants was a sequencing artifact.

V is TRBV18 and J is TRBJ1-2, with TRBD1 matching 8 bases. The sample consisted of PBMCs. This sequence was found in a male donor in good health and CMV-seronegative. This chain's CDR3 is CASSSGQGNYGYTF. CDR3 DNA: TGTGCCAGCTCTTCCGGACAGGGAAACTATGGCTACACCTTC.